The 19 T cell receptor beta chains listed next were all sequenced from one sample in a study of CD8+ T cells in alopecia areata. Reverse transcription of extracted RNA yielded cDNA, which provided the sequencing template. The assay was immunoSEQ multiplex PCR, and TCRdb's table has in-frame clones only and misses some. The repertoire holds about 200,000 clones, with 55% to 70% as singletons. Treatment given: oral pan-JAK inhibitor, 5-10 mg twice daily. The sample in question was CD4+ T cells sorted from blood, obtained at week 24, from a patient treated with tofacitinib. The receptors derive from a human donor with alopecia areata.

This clone was seen a few times. V is TRBV9 and J is TRBJ1-3; D call uncertain. V dropped 0 bases and J dropped 4 bases, with 11 bases sitting between them. Germline lookup yields CDR1 SGDLS and CDR2 YYNGEE. The CDR3 extends over 15 amino acids. The CDR3: CASSVASSGGNTIYF. In nucleotides, the CDR3 is TGTGCCAGCAGCGTAGCGTCATCGGGAGGAAACACCATATATTTT.

This clone is categorized as medium-sized. The genes are TRBV19 and TRBJ1-5, with TRBD1 identical over 11 bases. Trimming at V came to 5 bases and at J to 7 bases, leaving 7 bases not matched to a gene. Germline V gene data show CDR1 as LNHDA and CDR2 as SQIVND (reference sequence). This CDR3 spans 15 amino acids. CDR3 coding DNA: TGTGCCAGTAGTGCTGGACAGGGGGCTTACCAGCCCCAGCATTTT. The encoded protein is CASSAGQGAYQPQHF.

The chain is built from TRBV29-1 and TRBJ1-4; tentative D call: TRBD1 (6 bases). Germline loops: CDR1 SQVTM, CDR2 ANQGSEA. The length of the CDR3 is 13 residues. Trimming took 2 bases from V and 7 from J, leaving 11 bases between them. The CDR3 sequence is CSVERQEGEKLFF. The CDR3 DNA reads as TGCAGCGTTGAACGACAGGAGGGTGAAAAACTGTTTTTT.

This clone appeared a few times. The CDR3 here is CASSASGRNQPQHF. DNA for the CDR3: TGTGCCAGCAGTGCGTCTGGGCGCAATCAGCCCCAGCATTTT. The genes are TRBV2 and TRBJ1-5, with no clear D. The CDR3 has 14 amino acids. Germline V gene lookup returns CDR1 SNHLY and CDR2 FYNNEI. The ends were cut back, 4 bases at V and 2 bases at J, with 9 bases in the middle. Based on the CDR3 plus reference TRBV2 and TRBJ1-5, the full variable domain is EPEVTQTPSHQVTQMGQEVILRCVPISNHLYFYWYRQILGQKVEFLVSFYNNEISEKSEIFDDQFSVERPDGSNFTLKIRSTKLEDSAMYFCASSASGRNQPQHFGDGTRLSIL.

The genes are TRBV29-1 and TRBJ1-1; perhaps TRBD1 as D (5 bases). V was cut by 7 bases and J by 1 base, with 16 bases left in between. CDR1 is SQVTM and CDR2 is ANQGSEA in the germline V gene. The CDR3 has 14 residues. CDR3 DNA: TGCAGCGCCGTGGAGGGGTCGGCGAACACTGAAGCTTTCTTT. This sequence encodes CSAVEGSANTEAFF.

V and J are TRBV25-1 and TRBJ2-7; TRBD1 matches 9 bases. J gave up 3 bases and V 2 bases, and 8 bases lay outside the gene matches. The CDR3 sequence is 16 residues long. Germline CDR1 is MGHDK and CDR2 is SYGVNS. This CDR3 is CASSEGLQGALYEQYF. CDR3 DNA sequence: TGTGCCAGCAGTGAAGGCCTACAGGGGGCCCTCTACGAGCAGTACTTC.

A single count supports this clone. The chain recombines TRBV5-1 with TRBJ2-2; D gene unclear. CDR1 and CDR2 from the germline V gene are SGHRS and YFSETQ. The germline V and J ends were trimmed by 3 bases and 0 bases, with 9 bases remaining between them. The CDR3 sequence is 15 residues long. CDR3: CASSSTRSNTGELFF. The CDR3 coding sequence is TGCGCCAGCAGCTCAACGCGGTCGAACACCGGGGAGCTGTTTTTT.

The chain combines TRBV5-5 with TRBJ2-7, with D possibly being TRBD2 (6 bases). CDR1 is SGHKS and CDR2 is YYEKEE in the germline V gene (reference sequence). This CDR3 region has 15 residues. Between the trimmed V and J ends, which lost 2 bases and 4 bases, there was a span of 16 bases. In DNA, the CDR3 is TGTGCCAGCAGCTTTCTCGGTAGCGGAGCTTACGAGCAGTACTTC. Translated: CASSFLGSGAYEQYF.

V gene TRBV29-1 combines with J gene TRBJ1-2; D remains unclear. V dropped 4 bases and J dropped 8 bases, with 17 bases sitting between them. Germline assignment: CDR1 SQVTM and CDR2 ANQGSEA. The CDR3 is made up of 13 amino acids. The CDR3 region is CSVGVAPASGYTF. CDR3 in DNA: TGCAGCGTTGGAGTCGCCCCGGCGAGCGGCTACACCTTC.

The chain joins TRBV28 to TRBJ1-5; D gene uncertain. This CDR3 spans 17 amino acids. V lost 3 bases and J 0 bases, leaving 15 bases between the germline ends. Germline assignment: CDR1 MDHEN and CDR2 SYDVKM. CDR3 protein: CASSFSGGLYSNQPQHF. CDR3 DNA sequence: TGTGCCAGCAGTTTTAGCGGTGGGTTATATAGCAATCAGCCCCAGCATTTT.

J is TRBJ2-1 and V is TRBV29-1; 11 bases match TRBD2. There are 18 residues in the CDR3. Per the germline V gene, CDR1 is SQVTM and CDR2 is ANQGSEA. The trim removed 4 bases at V and 7 bases at J, leaving 18 bases unmatched. In nucleotides, the CDR3 is TGCAGCGTTGTAAGTCGCCCTAGCGGGGGGCAATTGACAAATGAGCAGTTCTTC. It translates to CSVVSRPSGGQLTNEQFF.

In this sample, this clone turned up many times. The rearrangement links TRBV4-1 to TRBJ1-5; D is ambiguous. CDR3 length: 18 amino acids. V lost 2 bases and J 3 bases, leaving 20 bases between the germline ends. Germline-derived CDR1 and CDR2 are MGHRA and YSYEKL. Written as DNA, the CDR3 is TGCGCCAGCAGCCAACTCGACATGGGATTGGGGTCCAATCAGCCCCAGCATTTT. It translates to CASSQLDMGLGSNQPQHF.

This sequence joins TRBV5-1 and TRBJ2-5, with a possible D match to TRBD2 (5 bases). The V end lost 2 bases, the J end lost 1 base, and 12 bases lay between the germline ends. Germline values: CDR1 SGHRS, CDR2 YFSETQ. The CDR3 runs to 15 residues. In nucleotides, the CDR3 is TGCGCCAGCAGCTTAAAGCGGCAGCGCCAAGAGACCCAGTACTTC. Translating it yields CASSLKRQRQETQYF. Variable domain in full (rest from reference TRBV5-1 and TRBJ2-5): KAGVTQTPRYLIKTRGQQVTLSCSPISGHRSVSWYQQTPGQGLQFLFEYFSETQRNKGNFPGRFSGRQFSNSRSEMNVSTLELGDSALYLCASSLKRQRQETQYFGPGTRLLVL.

The CDR3 nucleotides are TGTGCCAGCAGCGGACGACAGGGAAGCTATGGCTACACCTTC. Protein product: CASSGRQGSYGYTF. This sequence joins TRBV9 and TRBJ1-2; TRBD1 aligns across 7 bases. Looked up from germline, CDR1 is SGDLS and CDR2 is YYNGEE. Trimming removed 3 bases from V and 4 bases from J; junction bases left unmatched: 6. The CDR3 extends over 14 amino acids.

This sequence joins TRBV5-1 and TRBJ2-7, with TRBD2 identical over 10 bases. CDR3 length: 15 residues. Germline V gives CDR1 SGHRS, CDR2 YFSETQ. J lost 6 bases, V lost 0 bases, and 6 bases had no gene match. The CDR3 is CASSLASGSLSEQYF. The CDR3 bases are TGCGCCAGCAGCTTGGCTAGCGGGAGTCTCAGCGAGCAGTACTTC.

About this clone itself: The same CDR3 also results from other DNA sequences found in this sample. This chain joins TRBV29-1 and TRBJ2-7, with 10 positions matching TRBD1. V lost 1 base, J lost 4 bases, and 1 base stayed unmatched. The V gene's germline CDR1 is SQVTM and CDR2 ANQGSEA. The CDR3 consists of 13 residues. DNA of the CDR3: TGCAGCGTTGAAGCGGACAGGGGGTACGAGCAGTACTTC. This gives the protein CSVEADRGYEQYF.

V and J are TRBV29-1 and TRBJ2-7; maybe TRBD2 (5 bases). The V end lost 7 bases, the J end lost 3 bases, and 13 bases lay between the germline ends. The CDR3 runs to 12 residues. Germline V gene sequence: CDR1 SQVTM, CDR2 ANQGSEA. The CDR3 coding sequence is TGCAGCGCCGGAGCGGCGGGCTACGAGCAGTACTTC. This sequence encodes CSAGAAGYEQYF.

The CDR3 DNA reads TGTGCCAGCAGTTACACCCAGGCACCGCTGAGCACTGAAGCTTTCTTT. Its protein is CASSYTQAPLSTEAFF. The V call is TRBV6-5, the J call TRBJ1-1; D is unclear. The CDR3 loop spans 16 amino acids. Germline V gives CDR1 MNHEY, CDR2 SVGAGI. Trimming pared 2 bases from V and 4 bases from J, leaving 17 bases between.

The V and J genes are TRBV7-9 and TRBJ2-5; 10 positions agree with TRBD2. This CDR3 region has 17 residues. The germline CDR1 and CDR2 sequences are SEHNR and FQNEAQ (reference sequence). The junction had 11 bases not matched to a gene; V was cut back by 5 bases and J by 2 bases. CDR3 sequence reads: CASSTRTGTSEQETQYF. CDR3 DNA sequence: TGTGCCAGCAGCACTAGGACCGGGACTAGCGAGCAAGAGACCCAGTACTTC.